This record concerns one T cell receptor beta chain sequence. A quantity of roughly 0.5 to 1 ug RNA underwent reverse transcription using random hexamers. An immunoSEQ multiplex PCR generated amplified TCR beta CDR3 products spanning 54 Vbeta and 13 Jbeta. Using its own MiXCR run on the immunoSEQ multiplex PCR reads, TCRdb lists one record per CDR3 protein. The top ten hold over 0.07% of the sample, which has roughly 120,000 distinct CDR3 sequences, around 94% seen once. Controls were drawn from healthy donors and were matched for age and sex. It was negative isolation that provided the CD8+ and CD4+ T cells, whereas TEMRA cells were enriched by FACS. This sample is drawn from a study of CD8 T cells in Susac syndrome. This receptor was taken from a human donor in good health. Sequences were obtained from CD4+ T cells from PBMCs.

The CDR3 protein is CASSEMDRFYGYTF. In nucleotides, the CDR3 is TGTGCCAGCAGTGAAATGGACAGGTTTTATGGCTACACCTTC. The V call is TRBV25-1, the J call TRBJ1-2; 7 bases map to TRBD1. V gave up 2 bases and J gave up 5 bases; unmatched junction bases: 5. The germline CDR1 and CDR2 sequences are MGHDK and SYGVNS. The length of the CDR3 is 14 residues.